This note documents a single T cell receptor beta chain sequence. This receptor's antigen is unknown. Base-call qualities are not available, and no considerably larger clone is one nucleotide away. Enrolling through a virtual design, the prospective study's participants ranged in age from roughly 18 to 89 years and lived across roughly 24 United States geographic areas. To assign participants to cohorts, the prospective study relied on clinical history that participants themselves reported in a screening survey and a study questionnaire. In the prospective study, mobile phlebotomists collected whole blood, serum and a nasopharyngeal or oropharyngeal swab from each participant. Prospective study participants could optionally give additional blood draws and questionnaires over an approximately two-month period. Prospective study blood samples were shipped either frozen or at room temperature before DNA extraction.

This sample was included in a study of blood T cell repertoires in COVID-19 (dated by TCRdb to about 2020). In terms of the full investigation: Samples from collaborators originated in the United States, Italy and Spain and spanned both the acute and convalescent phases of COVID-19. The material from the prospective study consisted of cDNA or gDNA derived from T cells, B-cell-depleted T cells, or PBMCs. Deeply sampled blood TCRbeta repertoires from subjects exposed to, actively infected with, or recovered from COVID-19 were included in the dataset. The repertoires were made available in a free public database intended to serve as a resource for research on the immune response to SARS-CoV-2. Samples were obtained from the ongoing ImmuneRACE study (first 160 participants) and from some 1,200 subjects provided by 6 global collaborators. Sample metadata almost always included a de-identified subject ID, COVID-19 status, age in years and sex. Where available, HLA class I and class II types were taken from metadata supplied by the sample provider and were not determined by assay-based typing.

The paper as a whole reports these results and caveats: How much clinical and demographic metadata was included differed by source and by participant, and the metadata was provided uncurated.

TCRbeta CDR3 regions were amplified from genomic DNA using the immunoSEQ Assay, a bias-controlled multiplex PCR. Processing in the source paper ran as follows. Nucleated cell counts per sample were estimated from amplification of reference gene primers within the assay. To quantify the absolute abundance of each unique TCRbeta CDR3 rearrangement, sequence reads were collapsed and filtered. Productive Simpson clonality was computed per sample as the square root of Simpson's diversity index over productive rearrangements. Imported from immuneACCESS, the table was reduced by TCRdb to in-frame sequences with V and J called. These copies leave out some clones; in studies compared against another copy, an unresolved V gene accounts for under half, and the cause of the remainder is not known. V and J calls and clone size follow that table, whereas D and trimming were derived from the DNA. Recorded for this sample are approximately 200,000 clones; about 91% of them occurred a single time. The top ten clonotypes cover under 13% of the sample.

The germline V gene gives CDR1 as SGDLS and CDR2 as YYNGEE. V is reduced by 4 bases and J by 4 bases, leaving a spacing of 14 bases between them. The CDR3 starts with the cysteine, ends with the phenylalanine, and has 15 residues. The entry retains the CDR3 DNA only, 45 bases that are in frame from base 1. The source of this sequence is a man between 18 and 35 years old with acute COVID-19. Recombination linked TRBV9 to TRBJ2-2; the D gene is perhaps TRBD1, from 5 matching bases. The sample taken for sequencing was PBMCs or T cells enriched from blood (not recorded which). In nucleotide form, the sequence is TGTGCCAGCAGCCCACAGGACGGTACCACCGGGGAGCTGTTTTTT. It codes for CASSPQDGTTGELFF.